The source of this T cell receptor (beta chain) is a study of identical twins. TCRdb independently ran MiXCR on the 5' RACE reads; one entry per CDR3 protein. The data show roughly 480,000 distinct CDR3 sequences, approximately 24% seen once. After removal of 0 bases from V and 3 bases from J, the junction contained 6 bases not matched to a gene. This CDR3 region has 17 residues. The germline V gene encodes CDR1 SGHDN and CDR2 FVKESK. This sample also belongs to another study, concerning T cells expressing NK-cell markers.

The sequence was collected from a woman under 30 in good health. The J gene is TRBJ2-7, the V gene TRBV14, with 12 positions matching TRBD2. The sample was CD4+ T cells sorted from blood. CDR3 coding DNA: TGTGCCAGCAGCCAAGAGGCTAGCGGGAGGGCCCTCTACGAGCAGTACTTC. As protein: CASSQEASGRALYEQYF.